The next 2 T cell receptor beta chains were all read from a single sample in a study of T cell repertoires in cytomegalovirus infection (dated by TCRdb to the late 2010s). TCRdb shows the sequencer as Illumina HiSeq 1500. TCRdb reran the public reads through fastp at Q25 and MiXCR, keeping productive beta chains. Each record represents a unique CDR3 protein, reported with the most common genes and DNA among its rows. The sample table shows 180,000 or so distinct CDR3 sequences, and about 17% are seen once. 20% to 25% of the sample is held by the ten biggest clonotypes. Input material: CD8+ T cells from PBMCs. Receptors originate from a human donor in good health (CMV status not recorded). Some clones in this sample may be carry-over from other donors' samples.

J is TRBJ2-3 and V is TRBV6-2 or TRBV6-3; D is perhaps TRBD1 or TRBD2 (7 bases each). Trimming shortened V by 1 base and J by 5 bases, and 25 bases separated the two germline ends. The CDR3 has 19 residues. Germline-derived CDR1 and CDR2 are MNHEY and SVGEGT. The CDR3 sequence: CASSYLIHLGGGVGDTQYF. The CDR3 coding sequence is TGTGCCAGCAGTTACTTGATCCACCTGGGAGGGGGCGTAGGAGATACGCAGTATTTT.

This clonotype was recorded a few times. The chain carries TRBV7-6 and TRBJ2-1, with D perhaps TRBD2 (5 bases). Germline assignment: CDR1 SGHVS and CDR2 FNYEAQ. V was cut by 3 bases and J by 5 bases, with 8 bases left in between. The CDR3 has 13 amino acids. CDR3 protein: CASSFETNNEQFF. CDR3 bases: TGTGCCAGCAGCTTCGAGACTAACAATGAGCAGTTCTTC.